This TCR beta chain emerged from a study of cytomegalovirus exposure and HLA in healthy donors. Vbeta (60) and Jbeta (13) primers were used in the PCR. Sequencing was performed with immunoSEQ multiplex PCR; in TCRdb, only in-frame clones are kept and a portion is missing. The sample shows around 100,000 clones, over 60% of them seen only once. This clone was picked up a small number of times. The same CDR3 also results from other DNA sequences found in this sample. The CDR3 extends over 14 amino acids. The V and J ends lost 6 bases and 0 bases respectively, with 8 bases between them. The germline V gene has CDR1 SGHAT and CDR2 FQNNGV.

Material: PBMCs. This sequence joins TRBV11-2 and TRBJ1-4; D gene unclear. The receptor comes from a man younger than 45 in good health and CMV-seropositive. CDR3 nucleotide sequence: TGTGCCAGCAGTCCTCCGGCAACTAATGAAAAACTGTTTTTT. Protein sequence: CASSPPATNEKLFF.